The clone carrying this T cell receptor beta chain occurred once. Generated by immunoSEQ multiplex PCR, the TCRdb table keeps only in-frame clones and is missing some. The data show 150,000 or so clones, roughly 88% seen once. This CDR3 has 14 residues. Germline lookup yields CDR1 MGHDK and CDR2 SYGVNS. V trimming: 6 bases; J trimming: 8 bases; junction bases outside the gene matches: 9. This entry comes from a study of control samples from healthy donors and cancer patients. The source of this sequence is a young man in good health. This chain connects TRBV25-1 to TRBJ1-1, with 10 bases aligning to TRBD1. Sequencing used blood. The CDR3 spells CASRDMTGGREAFF. The CDR3, as DNA: TGTGCCAGCAGGGATATGACAGGGGGCCGCGAAGCTTTCTTT.